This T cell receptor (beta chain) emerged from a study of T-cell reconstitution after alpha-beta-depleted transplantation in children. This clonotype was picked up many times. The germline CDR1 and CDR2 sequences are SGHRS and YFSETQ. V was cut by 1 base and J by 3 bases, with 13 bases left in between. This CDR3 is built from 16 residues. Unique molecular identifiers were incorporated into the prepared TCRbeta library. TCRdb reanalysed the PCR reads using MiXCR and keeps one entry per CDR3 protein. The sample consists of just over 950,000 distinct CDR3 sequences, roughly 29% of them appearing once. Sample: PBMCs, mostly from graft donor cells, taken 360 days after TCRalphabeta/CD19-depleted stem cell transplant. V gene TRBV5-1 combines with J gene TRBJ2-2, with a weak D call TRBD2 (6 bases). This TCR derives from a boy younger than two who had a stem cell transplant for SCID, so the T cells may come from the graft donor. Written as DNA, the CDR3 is TGCGCCAGCAGCTTGAGGGGACCGGGGGACACCGGGGAGCTGTTTTTT. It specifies CASSLRGPGDTGELFF.